This TCR beta chain comes out of a study of T-cell memory formation after mild COVID-19. Study-wide points: From day 15 to 85, contracting clones were balanced between CD4 and CD8, whereas later expanders leaned toward CD4+.

The CDR3 has 13 amino acids. Trimming shortened V by 3 bases and J by 3 bases, and 8 bases separated the two germline ends. Germline V gene data show CDR1 as DFQATT and CDR2 as SNEGSKA (reference sequence). This clonotype turned up a few times. Its cognate antigen is unknown. A single record per CDR3 protein comes from TCRdb applying MiXCR to the 5' RACE reads. The sample has some 210,000 distinct CDR3 sequences; roughly a tenth are singletons. This sequence was found in a man younger than 35 who had mild COVID-19 (a few samples of this study predate the infection). Cell type and time point are not known. V is TRBV20-1 and J is TRBJ1-4; weak D call: TRBD1 (6 bases). Material for sequencing was PBMCs or a T cell subset sorted from them (not recorded which). CDR3 nucleotide sequence: TGCAGTGCTAGGAGGACAGCTAATGAAAAACTGTTTTTT. Amino acids: CSARRTANEKLFF.